The 7 T cell receptor beta chains presented below share a single source sample, sequenced in a study of cytomegalovirus exposure and HLA in healthy donors. Only in-frame clones appear in the TCRdb table, and some are missing; sequencing was by immunoSEQ multiplex PCR. The top ten clones hold over 1% of a sample with about 330,000 clones, around 90% of them seen once. Source material: PBMCs. Receptors originate from a woman aged 25 to 45 in good health and CMV-seropositive.

The chain uses TRBV11-3 and TRBJ2-7; D is undetermined. The V gene's germline CDR1 is SGHNT and CDR2 YENEEA. The V end lost 1 base, the J end lost 7 bases, and 8 bases lay between the germline ends. The CDR3 runs 12 residues. The CDR3, as DNA: TGTGCCAGCAGCTTAGCGAGCTCGGAGCAGTACTTC. Translating gives CASSLASSEQYF. The entire variable domain, with the rest obtained from reference TRBV11-3 and TRBJ2-7, is as follows: EAGVVQSPRYKIIEKKQPVAFWCNPISGHNTLYWYLQNLGQGPELLIRYENEEAVDDSQLPKDRFSAERLKGVDSTLKIQPAELGDSAVYLCASSLASSEQYFGPGTRLTVT.

This rearrangement joins TRBV10-3 to TRBJ2-7; TRBD1 matches at 10 bases. The CDR3 contains 15 residues. Germline trimming cut 0 bases from V and 6 bases from J; bases unmatched to any gene: 5. Germline V gene data show CDR1 as ENHRY and CDR2 as SYGVKD. The chain's CDR3 is CAISESETGGLEQYF. In DNA, the CDR3 is TGTGCCATCAGTGAGTCGGAGACAGGGGGCCTCGAGCAGTACTTC.

V usage is TRBV4-2 and J usage is TRBJ1-5; the D is unclear. Looked up from germline, CDR1 is LGHNA and CDR2 is YNFKEQ. Trimming took 0 bases from V and 1 from J, leaving 7 bases between them. The CDR3 is 15 amino acids. The chain's CDR3 is CASSQDLPSNQPQHF. CDR3 in DNA: TGTGCCAGCAGCCAAGATTTACCCAGCAATCAGCCCCAGCATTTT.

V gene TRBV10-3 combines with J gene TRBJ2-1; D may be TRBD1 (5 bases). The CDR3 sequence is 13 residues long. Per the germline V gene, CDR1 is ENHRY and CDR2 is SYGVKD. The V end was cut by 0 bases, the J end by 10 bases, with 10 bases between. The CDR3, as DNA: TGTGCCATCAGTGAGTCTATACAGGTGGAGCAGTTCTTC. Protein sequence: CAISESIQVEQFF.

The chain links TRBV28 to TRBJ2-5; D is ambiguous. The CDR3 sequence is 15 residues long. Trimming left V 3 bases short and J 5 bases short, with 16 bases between. Germline CDR1 is MDHEN and CDR2 is SYDVKM. The CDR3 sequence is CASSFERRLLETQYF. CDR3 DNA sequence: TGTGCCAGCAGTTTCGAGCGTCGACTCTTGGAGACCCAGTACTTC. The full variable domain, rest sourced from reference TRBV28 and TRBJ2-5, is DVKVTQSSRYLVKRTGEKVFLECVQDMDHENMFWYRQDPGLGLRLIYFSYDVKMKEKGDIPEGYSVSREKKERFSLILESASTNQTSMYLCASSFERRLLETQYFGPGTRLLVL.

This clone occurred once. The J gene is TRBJ2-7, the V gene TRBV4-3; 10 bases map to TRBD1. The CDR3 is made up of 16 amino acids. V was pared by 0 bases and J by 2 bases, with 4 bases of the junction left unmatched. The V gene's germline CDR1 is LGHNA and CDR2 YSLEER. For the CDR3, the DNA is TGCGCCAGCAGCCAAGACCTTGGACAGGGGGCCTACGAGCAGTACTTC. This sequence encodes CASSQDLGQGAYEQYF.

This clone turned up a few times. This rearrangement joins TRBV4-1 to TRBJ1-1, with D hard to call. The V end lost 3 bases, the J end lost 6 bases, and 8 bases lay between the germline ends. The CDR3 covers 12 residues. Germline assignment: CDR1 MGHRA and CDR2 YSYEKL. CDR3 sequence: CASSHSNSEAFF. CDR3 coding DNA: TGCGCCAGCAGCCACTCCAACTCTGAAGCTTTCTTT.